Listed below are T cell receptor beta chains from one sample, sequenced in a study of tumor-infiltrating lymphocytes in localized non-small cell lung cancer. The repertoire was sequenced with immunoSEQ multiplex PCR; TCRdb's copy has only in-frame clones and lacks some. The sample records 12,000 or so clones, over 80% being singletons. The sample consisted of lung tumor tissue. These receptors all stem from a human donor with non-small cell lung cancer. Each CDR3 is given with its conserved first and last residue. The order of the fields is V gene, J gene, D gene, clone size, CDR3 length, CDR3 protein, CDR3 DNA. A D gene is named only where the DNA matches it firmly. For some rows the clone size is stated as once, few or many, or as a class when expanded; others skip it.

TRBV6-5	TRBJ2-5	TRBD1	-	15	CASSRGGQGGETQYF	TGTGCCAGCAGCCGCGGGGGACAGGGAGGAGAGACCCAGTACTTC
TRBV5-1	TRBJ1-1	-	-	13	CASSFEGGAEAFF	TGCGCCAGCAGCTTCGAGGGTGGGGCTGAAGCTTTCTTT
TRBV5-1	TRBJ2-2	TRBD1	-	17	CASSLTGGKANTGELFF	TGCGCCAGCAGCTTGACAGGGGGCAAAGCGAACACCGGGGAGCTGTTTTTT
TRBV28	TRBJ2-7	-	once	13	CASTAELRYEQYF	TGTGCCAGCACCGCCGAATTACGCTACGAGCAGTACTTC
TRBV7-2	TRBJ1-2	TRBD1	-	14	CASSLSRGRDGYTF	TGTGCCAGCAGCTTATCCAGGGGGCGGGATGGCTACACCTTC
TRBV7-2	TRBJ2-3	TRBD2	once	13	CASTRLATDTQYF	TGTGCCAGCACCCGACTAGCGACAGATACGCAGTATTTT
TRBV28	TRBJ1-1	TRBD1	-	14	CASSLDRVRTEAFF	TGTGCCAGCAGTTTAGACAGGGTAAGGACTGAAGCTTTCTTT
TRBV18	TRBJ2-7	-	-	14	CASSPPTRTYEQYF	TGTGCCAGCTCACCACCGACGCGTACCTACGAGCAGTACTTC
TRBV7-2	TRBJ1-4	-	-	15	CASSLEAGGDEKLFF	TGTGCCAGCAGCTTAGAGGCAGGAGGGGATGAAAAACTGTTTTTT
TRBV11-3	TRBJ2-4	-	-	12	CASSGGSNIQYF	TGTGCCAGCAGCGGGGGGAGCAACATTCAGTACTTC
TRBV21-1	TRBJ1-2	-	-	14	CASSKGRSNYGYTF	TGTGCCAGCAGCAAAGGGAGGAGTAACTATGGCTACACCTTC
TRBV5-6	TRBJ1-2	-	few	12	CASSFGKEGYTF	TGTGCCAGCAGCTTTGGAAAGGAAGGCTACACCTTC
TRBV11-1	TRBJ1-2	-	-	13	CASSTRGPYGYTF	TGTGCCAGCAGCACCAGGGGACCCTATGGCTACACCTTC
TRBV30	TRBJ2-1	TRBD2	few	17	CAWSGGSSGSAYNEQFF	TGTGCCTGGTCCGGGGGGTCTAGCGGGAGTGCTTACAATGAGCAGTTCTTC
TRBV9	TRBJ1-6	TRBD1	-	15	CASSAGGGHNSPLHF	TGTGCCAGCAGCGCGGGAGGGGGCCATAATTCACCCCTCCACTTT
TRBV6-6	TRBJ2-5	TRBD2	-	15	CASSYNGGAQETQYF	TGTGCCAGCAGTTACAACGGGGGGGCCCAGGAGACCCAGTACTTC
TRBV2	TRBJ2-4	-	few	12	CASSLAKNIQYF	TGTGCCAGCAGCCTAGCCAAAAACATTCAGTACTTC
TRBV7-3	TRBJ2-1	TRBD2	once	17	CASSLTKLAGIYNEQFF	TGTGCCAGCAGCCTGACCAAACTAGCGGGAATATACAATGAGCAGTTCTTC
TRBV5-5	TRBJ2-3	TRBD2	-	18	CASSLLLVLAGFTDTQYF	TGTGCCAGCAGCTTGTTATTGGTACTAGCGGGCTTCACAGATACGCAGTATTTT
TRBV21-1	TRBJ2-7	-	-	14	CASRGLAPHYEQYF	TGTGCCAGCAGAGGACTAGCGCCCCACTACGAGCAGTACTTC
TRBV7-2	TRBJ1-1	-	-	13	CASSLVGGSEAFF	TGTGCCAGCAGCTTAGTTGGAGGATCAGAAGCTTTCTTT
TRBV7-2	TRBJ1-6	-	-	15	CASSSQARDTSPLHF	TGTGCCAGCAGCTCCCAAGCACGGGACACCTCACCCCTCCACTTT
TRBV4-2	TRBJ2-4	-	-	15	CASSEYSKGGNIQYF	TGTGCCAGCAGCGAATACTCCAAGGGGGGAAACATTCAGTACTTC
TRBV29-1	TRBJ2-4	-	-	12	CSVNGGRDIQYF	TGCAGCGTTAATGGGGGCAGAGACATTCAGTACTTC
TRBV7-2	TRBJ1-1	-	-	15	CASSFWGSLNTEAFF	TGTGCCAGCAGCTTTTGGGGCAGTCTGAACACTGAAGCTTTCTTT
TRBV19	TRBJ2-1	-	-	14	CASSTRVRSDEQFF	TGTGCCAGTAGTACTCGCGTCCGAAGCGATGAGCAGTTCTTC
TRBV7-8	TRBJ1-5	-	-	16	CASSSQGRRGNQPQHF	TGTGCCAGCAGCAGTCAGGGGAGAAGAGGCAATCAGCCCCAGCATTTT
TRBV19	TRBJ2-7	-	-	12	CASSIDGYEQYF	TGTGCCAGTAGTATAGACGGATACGAGCAGTACTTC
TRBV6-1	TRBJ2-2	-	-	14	CASSESSRMGELFF	TGTGCCAGCAGTGAGTCGAGTCGGATGGGGGAGCTGTTTTTT
TRBV7-3	TRBJ2-3	-	-	14	CASSLTRGTDTQYF	TGTGCCAGCAGCTTAACAAGGGGCACAGATACGCAGTATTTT
TRBV7-2	TRBJ1-2	-	-	11	CASTPGDGYTF	TGTGCCAGCACCCCGGGGGACGGCTACACCTTC
TRBV5-3	TRBJ1-1	-	-	12	CARSLAQDEAFF	TGTGCCAGAAGCTTGGCTCAGGACGAAGCTTTCTTT
TRBV19	TRBJ2-7	TRBD2	-	15	CASSMGTSGTLEQYF	TGTGCCAGTAGTATGGGGACTAGCGGGACTCTTGAGCAGTACTTC
TRBV27	TRBJ1-1	-	-	12	CASSQGHAEAFF	TGTGCCAGCAGTCAGGGACATGCTGAAGCTTTCTTT
TRBV27	TRBJ1-1	-	few	16	CASSFLADVMNTEAFF	TGTGCCAGCAGTTTTCTGGCCGATGTTATGAACACTGAAGCTTTCTTT
TRBV19	TRBJ1-5	-	-	13	CASTRQPTQPQHF	TGTGCCAGTACACGGCAGCCTACTCAGCCCCAGCATTTT
TRBV2	TRBJ2-1	TRBD2	-	17	CASSGGTSGSSYNEQFF	TGTGCCAGCAGTGGAGGGACTAGCGGGAGCTCCTACAATGAGCAGTTCTTC
TRBV7-6	TRBJ2-2	TRBD2	-	17	CASSSSGTSGGRGELFF	TGTGCCAGCAGCTCATCCGGGACTAGCGGGGGCAGAGGGGAGCTGTTTTTT
TRBV5-1	TRBJ1-4	-	-	13	CASSFGTREKLFF	TGCGCCAGCAGCTTCGGGACACGTGAAAAACTGTTTTTT
TRBV7-3	TRBJ2-3	TRBD1	-	16	CASSGSGTGVADTQYF	TGTGCCAGCAGCGGATCCGGGACAGGGGTAGCAGATACGCAGTATTTT
TRBV6-5	TRBJ1-2	-	-	14	CASSSLGTSYGYTF	TGTGCCAGCAGTTCTTTAGGGACATCCTATGGCTACACCTTC
TRBV6-5	TRBJ1-1	-	once	13	CASSSWMNTEAFF	TGTGCCAGTTCATCGTGGATGAACACTGAAGCTTTCTTT
TRBV11-1	TRBJ2-7	-	-	15	CASSLADSGSYEQYF	TGTGCCAGCAGCTTAGCGGACTCCGGCTCCTACGAGCAGTACTTC
TRBV9	TRBJ2-5	-	-	15	CASSVEVGGQETQYF	TGTGCCAGCAGCGTAGAGGTGGGGGGCCAAGAGACCCAGTACTTC
TRBV6-1	TRBJ1-3	-	-	16	CASSEFSGGLGNTIYF	TGTGCCAGCAGTGAGTTCAGCGGGGGTCTCGGAAACACCATATATTTT
TRBV5-1	TRBJ2-7	-	-	14	CASSLRVGTHEQYF	TGCGCCAGCAGCTTAAGGGTCGGCACCCACGAGCAGTACTTC
TRBV5-1	TRBJ2-5	TRBD1	-	14	CASSVTGAQETQYF	TGCGCCAGCAGCGTCACAGGGGCCCAAGAGACCCAGTACTTC
TRBV7-7	TRBJ2-5	-	-	13	CASSSSRRETQYF	TGTGCCAGCAGCTCGTCGAGGAGGGAGACCCAGTACTTC
TRBV4-1	TRBJ2-7	TRBD1	once	14	CASSQQQGAGEQYF	TGCGCCAGCAGCCAACAACAGGGGGCGGGGGAGCAGTACTTC
TRBV7-2	TRBJ1-4	TRBD1	-	14	CASSSGQGGGKLFF	TGTGCCAGCAGCTCGGGACAGGGGGGAGGAAAACTGTTTTTT
TRBV29-1	TRBJ2-7	-	-	11	CSVDFSGEQYF	TGCAGCGTTGATTTTAGTGGCGAGCAGTACTTC
TRBV19	TRBJ1-2	TRBD1	-	16	CASSIPPGGGRYGYTF	TGTGCCAGTAGTATCCCTCCAGGGGGCGGCCGATATGGCTACACCTTC
TRBV6-5	TRBJ1-5	-	-	13	CASSYGTGQPQHF	TGTGCCAGCAGTTACGGGACGGGGCAGCCCCAGCATTTT
TRBV9	TRBJ1-4	TRBD1	-	16	CASSEGAGWANEKLFF	TGTGCCAGCAGCGAGGGGGCAGGGTGGGCTAATGAAAAACTGTTTTTT
TRBV9	TRBJ2-3	TRBD2	-	16	CASSPGLAEFTDTQYF	TGTGCCAGCAGCCCGGGGCTAGCGGAGTTCACAGATACGCAGTATTTT
TRBV4-3	TRBJ2-5	-	-	14	CASSQEFYRETQYF	TGCGCCAGCAGCCAAGAGTTCTACCGGGAGACCCAGTACTTC
TRBV11-2	TRBJ2-7	TRBD1	once	15	CASSVIGQGSYEQYF	TGTGCCAGCAGTGTCATCGGACAGGGCTCCTACGAGCAGTACTTC
TRBV28	TRBJ2-1	-	-	18	CASSLPPKGLGLYNEQFF	TGTGCCAGCAGTTTACCCCCCAAAGGGTTGGGTCTCTACAATGAGCAGTTCTTC
TRBV27	TRBJ1-1	-	few	13	CASSYRQHGEAFF	TGTGCCAGCAGTTACCGGCAACACGGTGAAGCTTTCTTT
TRBV9	TRBJ2-1	TRBD2	once	15	CASSARLSRENEQFF	TGTGCCAGCAGCGCCCGGCTCTCGCGGGAGAATGAGCAGTTCTTC